These 30 T cell receptor beta chains were sequenced from one sample in a study of OX40 agonist ivuxolimab in advanced cancers. Clones were read by immunoSEQ multiplex PCR, and TCRdb kept only the in-frame ones, dropping some. The data hold about 94,000 clones, with 94% observed a single time. The sequencing here drew on CD4+ or CD8+ T cells sorted from blood, taken in a trial of the OX40 agonist ivuxolimab. The receptor source for this set is an adult with an advanced solid tumor such as melanoma, head and neck, liver or kidney cancer.

The gene calls are TRBV6-5 and TRBJ2-3, with TRBD2 identical over 8 bases. The germline V gene has CDR1 MNHEY and CDR2 SVGAGI. CDR3 size: 15 residues. V lost 2 bases to trimming and J lost 1 base; unmatched junction nucleotides: 2. The DNA of the CDR3 is TGTGCCAGCAGTTACGGGCGGGGGGGCACAGATACGCAGTATTTT. Translating it yields CASSYGRGGTDTQYF.

This chain uses TRBV9 with TRBJ1-4; 8 nucleotides match TRBD1. Trimming removed 0 bases from V and 5 bases from J; junction bases left unmatched: 6. CDR1 and CDR2 (germline): SGDLS, YYNGEE. The CDR3 spans 16 residues. CDR3 DNA: TGTGCCAGCAGCGTAGGGGCGACAGGGGTCAATGAAAAACTGTTTTTT. This encodes CASSVGATGVNEKLFF. Together with reference TRBV9 and TRBJ1-4, the CDR3 gives the full variable domain: DSGVTQTPKHLITATGQRVTLRCSPRSGDLSVYWYQQSLDQGLQFLIQYYNGEERAKGNILERFSAQQFPDLHSELNLSSLELGDSALYFCASSVGATGVNEKLFFGSGTQLSVL.

The chain links TRBV9 to TRBJ2-1; D possibly corresponds to TRBD1 (5 bases). The germline V and J ends were trimmed by 1 base and 3 bases, with 8 bases remaining between them. There are 14 residues in the CDR3. The V gene's germline CDR1 is SGDLS and CDR2 YYNGEE. CDR3 amino acids: CASSVQGNYNEQFF. The CDR3 coding sequence is TGTGCCAGCAGCGTACAGGGAAACTACAATGAGCAGTTCTTC.

The chain carries TRBV11-2 and TRBJ1-3; tentatively, D is TRBD1 (6 bases). Germline V gene data show CDR1 as SGHAT and CDR2 as FQNNGV. This CDR3 comprises 20 residues. The V end lost 0 bases, the J end lost 0 bases, and 21 bases lay between the germline ends. DNA for the CDR3: TGTGCCAGCAGCTTAGAAAGGGAGTTCAGGGGCCTATTCTCTGGAAACACCATATATTTT. Protein sequence: CASSLEREFRGLFSGNTIYF.

This chain joins TRBV7-8 and TRBJ2-3; TRBD2 matches at 8 bases. V was clipped by 5 bases and J by 2 bases; unmatched bases: 9. Germline lookup yields CDR1 SGHVS and CDR2 FQNEAQ. The CDR3 sequence is 16 residues long. CDR3 sequence: CASSPLAGGVTDTQYF. CDR3 bases: TGTGCCAGCAGCCCCCTTGCGGGGGGTGTCACAGATACGCAGTATTTT. Combining the CDR3 with reference TRBV7-8 and TRBJ2-3 gives the whole variable domain GAGVSQSPRYKVAKRGQDVALRCDPISGHVSLFWYQQALGQGPEFLTYFQNEAQLDKSGLPSDRFFAERPEGSVSTLKIQRTQQEDSAVYLCASSPLAGGVTDTQYFGPGTRLTVL.

The gene calls are TRBV19 and TRBJ1-2; D unresolved. Between the trimmed V and J ends, which lost 8 bases and 2 bases, there was a span of 12 bases. This CDR3 is built from 13 residues. Germline V gene data show CDR1 as LNHDA and CDR2 as SQIVND (reference sequence). CDR3 DNA: TGTGCCAGTTTACCGGGTCCCAACTATGGCTACACCTTC. This sequence encodes CASLPGPNYGYTF.

This chain joins TRBV7-9 and TRBJ1-5; TRBD1 agrees at 7 bases. This CDR3 contains 14 residues. The V gene end was trimmed by 4 bases and the J gene end by 2 bases; junction bases not matched to a gene: 2. Germline V gene lookup returns CDR1 SEHNR and CDR2 FQNEAQ (reference sequence). For the CDR3, the DNA is TGTGCCAGCAGCTCAGGGGGGGGCAATCAGCCCCAGCATTTT. Protein: CASSSGGGNQPQHF.

The chain couples TRBV29-1 to TRBJ1-2; D possibly corresponds to TRBD1 (5 bases). V lost 0 bases to trimming and J lost 4 bases, with 9 bases between them. Germline V gene sequence: CDR1 SQVTM, CDR2 ANQGSEA. CDR3 size: 13 residues. CDR3 protein: CSVEEGRAYGYTF. The CDR3 DNA reads as TGCAGCGTTGAAGAGGGCAGGGCCTATGGCTACACCTTC.

This chain links TRBV10-3 with TRBJ2-1, with 8 bases lining up with TRBD1. The CDR3 extends over 16 amino acids. J gave up 5 bases and V 6 bases, and 12 bases lay outside the gene matches. CDR1 is ENHRY, CDR2 SYGVKD, per germline. In DNA, the CDR3 is TGTGCCATCAGGGGGAGCAGGGGGCAAAAAAACAATGAGCAGTTCTTC. Translated, it gives CAIRGSRGQKNNEQFF.

The J gene is TRBJ2-7, the V gene TRBV15, with TRBD2 matching over 10 bases. Germline V gene data show CDR1 as LNHNV and CDR2 as YYDKDF (reference sequence). The J segment lost 5 bases and the V segment lost 3 bases, leaving 7 bases of the junction unmatched. CDR3 length: 15 amino acids. The CDR3 sequence is CATSRVLAGLNEQYF. CDR3 bases: TGTGCCACCAGCAGGGTACTAGCGGGACTGAACGAGCAGTACTTC.

This chain links TRBV2 with TRBJ2-3, with D possibly matching TRBD1 (7 bases). There are 15 residues in the CDR3. Trimming stripped 7 bases from V and 4 bases from J, with 18 bases between. The germline gives CDR1 SNHLY, CDR2 FYNNEI. The CDR3 sequence: CASNRAGQTSDTQYF. In DNA form, the CDR3 reads TGTGCCAGCAATCGGGCGGGACAGACCTCAGATACGCAGTATTTT.

The chain carries TRBV7-9 and TRBJ2-7, with D tentatively TRBD1 (6 bases). This CDR3 region has 14 residues. CDR1 and CDR2 (germline): SEHNR, FQNEAQ (reference sequence). Trimming stripped 3 bases from V and 3 bases from J, with 12 bases between. CDR3 loop: CASSFGRGYYEQYF. In DNA, the CDR3 is TGTGCCAGCAGCTTCGGCAGGGGTTACTACGAGCAGTACTTC.

The chain is built from TRBV6-4 and TRBJ2-1, with TRBD2 matching over 12 bases. CDR3 length equals 15 residues. The V segment lost 5 bases and the J segment 6 bases; nucleotides outside the gene matches: 5. Looked up from germline, CDR1 is MRHNA and CDR2 is SNTAGT. CDR3: CASSLLAGGVNEQFF. The DNA for the CDR3 is TGTGCCAGCAGTCTACTAGCGGGGGGCGTCAATGAGCAGTTCTTC.

The V gene is TRBV18, the J gene TRBJ1-2, with TRBD1 matching 11 bases. Germline V gives CDR1 KGHSH, CDR2 LQKENI. The CDR3 length is 18 residues. Trimming cost V 0 bases and J 4 bases; bases outside gene matches: 10. CDR3 in amino acids: CASSPPGTGGSPLYGYTF. The CDR3 nucleotides are TGTGCCAGCTCACCACCTGGGACAGGGGGTTCCCCTCTCTATGGCTACACCTTC.

Here the CDR3 DNA reads TGTGCCACCAGGGGGGGAACTAGCGGGTCCTACAATGAGCAGTTCTTC. Amino acids: CATRGGTSGSYNEQFF. V and J are TRBV15 and TRBJ2-1, with TRBD2 identical over 9 bases. The ends lost 6 bases at V and 1 base at J; junction bases unmatched: 7. The CDR3 spans 16 residues. CDR1 LNHNV and CDR2 YYDKDF come from the germline V gene (reference sequence).

Comments on this clone: Other DNA sequences of this sample code for an identical CDR3. The chain has TRBV7-2 and TRBJ2-2; weak D call: TRBD1 (6 bases). Germline V gene lookup returns CDR1 SGHTA and CDR2 FQGNSA. The CDR3 spans 14 residues. Trimming took 5 bases from V and 3 from J, leaving 10 bases between them. The CDR3 sequence is CASSPGQYTGELFF. The DNA for the CDR3 is TGTGCCAGCAGCCCAGGACAGTACACCGGGGAGCTGTTTTTT.

This chain links TRBV19 with TRBJ1-1; D not resolved. The length of the CDR3 is 16 residues. Germline values: CDR1 LNHDA, CDR2 SQIVND (reference sequence). V gave up 5 bases and J gave up 4 bases, with 20 bases separating them. The DNA for the CDR3 is TGTGCCAGTAGTGTGGGATCAGGAAATAGAAGCACTGAAGCTTTCTTT. Encoded protein: CASSVGSGNRSTEAFF. The full variable domain, completed using reference TRBV19 and TRBJ1-1, is DGGITQSPKYLFRKEGQNVTLSCEQNLNHDAMYWYRQDPGQGLRLIYYSQIVNDFQKGDIAEGYSVSREKKESFPLTVTSAQKNPTAFYLCASSVGSGNRSTEAFFGQGTRLTVV.

The chain has TRBV28 and TRBJ1-5, with TRBD1 matching over 10 bases. Germline trimming cut 6 bases from V and 2 bases from J; bases unmatched to any gene: 13. CDR3 length: 18 amino acids. CDR1 is MDHEN and CDR2 is SYDVKM in the germline V gene. In DNA, the CDR3 is TGTGCCAGCAGGAGCCGGGACAGGGGAGTGGTGGGCAATCAGCCCCAGCATTTT. Translated: CASRSRDRGVVGNQPQHF.

The gene calls are TRBV5-8 and TRBJ1-1; 8 bases are shared with TRBD1. Losses at the gene ends were 3 bases for V and 4 bases for J; bases not matched to a gene: 8. CDR3 length: 15 residues. CDR1 is SGHTS and CDR2 is YDEGEE in the germline V gene. The CDR3 DNA reads TGTGCCAGCAGCTCGGTCGACAGGGGTTTCACTGAAGCTTTCTTT. Translating gives CASSSVDRGFTEAFF.

The chain uses TRBV27 and TRBJ2-2, with 10 positions matching TRBD2. The CDR3 is made up of 15 amino acids. The V and J ends lost 9 bases and 6 bases, in that order; junction bases with no gene match: 10. Germline V gene data show CDR1 as MNHEY and CDR2 as SMNVEV (reference sequence). Here the CDR3 reads CASKFSGRFPGELFF. CDR3 DNA: TGTGCCAGTAAATTTAGCGGGAGGTTCCCCGGGGAGCTGTTTTTT.

This rearrangement joins TRBV5-1 to TRBJ1-5; no reliable D call. The V gene's germline CDR1 is SGHRS and CDR2 YFSETQ. Trimming removed 1 base at V and 3 bases at J, with 11 bases between. The CDR3 runs to 15 residues. The CDR3 DNA sequence: TGCGCCAGCAGCTTGACCCCGGACCTCAATCAGCCCCAGCATTTT. This sequence encodes CASSLTPDLNQPQHF.

This chain connects TRBV30 to TRBJ2-1; D might be TRBD1 (6 bases). The germline V and J ends were trimmed by 2 bases and 0 bases, with 8 bases remaining between them. Germline loops: CDR1 GTSNPN, CDR2 SVGIG (reference sequence). The CDR3 runs to 14 residues. CDR3: CAWSIRGSYNEQFF. The CDR3 DNA reads as TGTGCCTGGAGTATCAGGGGCTCCTACAATGAGCAGTTCTTC.

The V gene is TRBV6-5, the J gene TRBJ1-2; the D gene is possibly TRBD1 (5 bases). The CDR3 contains 14 residues. Germline values: CDR1 MNHEY, CDR2 SVGAGI. The V end was cut by 4 bases, the J end by 4 bases, with 13 bases between. The CDR3 spells CASSSRVEGYGYTF. As DNA, the CDR3 is TGTGCCAGCAGTTCCAGGGTCGAGGGCTATGGCTACACCTTC.

The rearrangement links TRBV28 to TRBJ2-3; D not certain. From germline, CDR1 is MDHEN and CDR2 SYDVKM. This CDR3 is built from 15 residues. Trimming left V 5 bases short and J 14 bases short, with 26 bases between. This chain's CDR3 is CASSPRSGGKIRGYF. The DNA for the CDR3 is TGTGCCAGCAGTCCAAGGTCAGGTGGTAAGATTCGAGGGTATTTT.

The chain is built from TRBV7-3 and TRBJ2-5, with unresolved D. V was pared by 6 bases and J by 1 base, with 9 bases between. The CDR3 spans 13 residues. Germline V gene sequence: CDR1 SGHTA, CDR2 FQGTGA. CDR3 nucleotide sequence: TGTGCCAGCAGTCGCCAAGTCCAAGAGACCCAGTACTTC. Residues: CASSRQVQETQYF.

A remark on this clone: A read error may account for a junction end that differs from germline. This rearrangement joins TRBV4-1 to TRBJ1-5; 9 bases are shared with TRBD1. Germline CDR1 MGHRA, CDR2 YSYEKL. The CDR3 totals 15 residues. The CDR3 sequence: CASSPRDREVSAPAF. DNA of the CDR3: TGCGCCAGCAGCCCTCGGGACAGGGAAGTATCAGCCCCAGCATTT.

This clone was recorded once. This chain links TRBV9 with TRBJ2-7, with D perhaps matching TRBD1 (6 bases). V gave up 3 bases and J gave up 0 bases, with 7 bases separating them. This CDR3 contains 13 residues. Germline values: CDR1 SGDLS, CDR2 YYNGEE. The CDR3 is CASSGTVSYEQYF. The CDR3 bases are TGTGCCAGCAGCGGGACAGTCTCCTACGAGCAGTACTTC.

This clone was observed once. The chain couples TRBV4-3 to TRBJ2-7; weak D call: TRBD1 (6 bases). The germline V and J ends were trimmed by 4 bases and 3 bases, with 13 bases remaining between them. CDR3 size: 14 residues. Germline V gene lookup returns CDR1 LGHNA and CDR2 YSLEER. CDR3 region: CASSPGQNLYEQYF. The CDR3 nucleotides read TGCGCCAGCAGCCCTGGACAGAATCTCTACGAGCAGTACTTC.

This clone was observed once. V usage is TRBV6-6 and J usage is TRBJ2-3; D not resolved. Germline CDR1 reads MNHNY; CDR2 reads SVGAGI (reference sequence). CDR3 size: 11 residues. V lost 8 bases and J lost 1, with 4 bases in between. CDR3 DNA sequence: TGTGCCAGCGCGGGCACAGATACGCAGTATTTT. This gives the protein CASAGTDTQYF.

This clone was counted between two and nine times. The J gene is TRBJ2-1, the V gene TRBV7-2, with 14 bases that match TRBD2. The CDR3 covers 18 residues. In germline, CDR1 is SGHTA, CDR2 FQGNSA. Unmatched junction bases numbered 5, after V lost 1 base and J lost 3 bases. CDR3 nucleotide sequence: TGTGCCAGCAGCTTAGAAGGGACTAGCGGGAGATTCTACAATGAGCAGTTCTTC. Translation gives CASSLEGTSGRFYNEQFF.